This T cell receptor beta chain was sequenced for a study of vaccination and CD4 T cells after COVID-19. This clonotype was seen a handful of times. The target antigen is unknown. Germline loops: CDR1 SGHTA, CDR2 FQGNSA. Trimming took 2 bases from V and 8 from J; bases not matched to a gene: 6. CDR3 length equals 15 residues. With the Oncomine TCR Beta short-read assay, DNA from cultured CD4+ T cells was sequenced. The template was genomic DNA from cultured CD4+ T cells. A single record per CDR3 protein comes from TCRdb applying MiXCR to the PCR reads. This table has under 11,000 distinct CDR3 sequences, almost 40% appearing once. Treatment described: roughly nine-day PBMC culture with coronavirus spike peptide pools or control peptides (ViraFEST assay). An unexposed donor provided the CD4+ T cells, which were collected before the COVID-19 pandemic (2011-2018). The researchers probed unexposed-donor CD4+ T cells with SARS-CoV-2 S/N and four cold-coronavirus spikes, cells permitting.

This receptor was taken from a human donor in good health. The specimen was CD4+ T cells from blood, cultured in vitro. The rearrangement links TRBV7-2 to TRBJ2-1; 10 bases are shared with TRBD2. The CDR3 here is CASSLSSGSIHEQFF. The CDR3 bases are TGTGCCAGCAGCTTATCTAGCGGGAGTATCCATGAGCAGTTCTTC.